This is a list of T cell receptor beta chains from one sample in a study of blood T cell repertoires in COVID-19. This table comes from immunoSEQ multiplex PCR, and its TCRdb copy is limited to in-frame clones, with some not included. The table lists about 210,000 clones, around 80% of them singletons, with about 12% in the top ten. Specimen: peripheral blood. The source of these receptors is a woman in her thirties or forties with acute or convalescent COVID-19. CDR3s include the opening cysteine and the closing phenylalanine or tryptophan. The D gene is left open where the match is weak. Clone size is stated in some rows and not others, as once, few, many or a class when expanded.

len,abundance,d_gene,j_gene,v_gene,CDR3nt,CDR3aa
13,few,.,TRBJ1-2,TRBV27,TGTGCCAGCAGTTTAAAGTCGGGGTATGGCTACACCTTC,CASSLKSGYGYTF
15,.,.,TRBJ1-1,TRBV6-1,TGTGCCAGCAGTGAAGCGATCGCGTCAGGGACTGAAGCTTTCTTT,CASSEAIASGTEAFF
15,.,.,TRBJ2-1,TRBV11-2,TGTGCCAGCAGCTTTAACAGGCTTAACTACAATGAGCAGTTCTTC,CASSFNRLNYNEQFF
16,.,TRBD1,TRBJ2-3,TRBV4-1,TGCGCCAGCAGCCTATACGGGACAGGGATCACAGATACGCAGTATTTT,CASSLYGTGITDTQYF
15,.,TRBD1,TRBJ1-1,TRBV12-5,TGTGCTAGTGCCCCCCAGGACAGGATGAACACTGAAGCTTTCTTT,CASAPQDRMNTEAFF
16,few,.,TRBJ1-3,TRBV14,TGTGCCAGCAGCCAAGGGACAGCCCTCTCTGGAAACACCATATATTTT,CASSQGTALSGNTIYF
14,.,.,TRBJ1-4,TRBV24-1,TGTGCCACCAGCAAGCCGGCAACTAATGAAAAACTGTTTTTT,CATSKPATNEKLFF
14,.,.,TRBJ1-1,TRBV6-6,TGTGCCAGCAGTTACTCACAGGTAAACACTGAAGCTTTCTTT,CASSYSQVNTEAFF
17,.,.,TRBJ2-1,TRBV18,TGTGCCAGCTCAACGGCACCGACGGGTCTCGGTTACAATGAGCAGTTCTTC,CASSTAPTGLGYNEQFF
15,few,.,TRBJ1-1,TRBV3-1/TRBV3-2,TGTGCCAGCAGCCTTTTTTTTGGGGCAGGAACTGAAGCTTTCTTT,CASSLFFGAGTEAFF
11,.,.,TRBJ2-7,TRBV20-1,TGCAGTGCTAGGACTTCATACGAGCAGTACTTC,CSARTSYEQYF
14,.,TRBD1,TRBJ1-6,TRBV19,TGTGCCAGTAGTATAGGGACAGGGGCTTCACCCCTCCACTTT,CASSIGTGASPLHF
15,.,.,TRBJ1-1,TRBV27,TGTGCCAGCAGTTTAGGCTCCTGGCGGGACACTGAAGCTTTCTTT,CASSLGSWRDTEAFF
15,.,.,TRBJ2-7,TRBV19,TGTGCCAGTAAGCAGGTGGACAGCAGTCGCTACGAGCAGTACTTC,CASKQVDSSRYEQYF
14,many,TRBD1,TRBJ1-3,TRBV10-3,TGTGCCATCAGTGATTCAGGGGGAGGAAACACCATATATTTT,CAISDSGGGNTIYF
15,.,.,TRBJ2-1,TRBV7-8,TGTGCCAGCAGCTTAGGGGCATCGGCCTACAATGAGCAGTTCTTC,CASSLGASAYNEQFF
16,.,TRBD2,TRBJ2-3,TRBV6-4,TGTGCCAGCAGTGACTCGACTAGCGGGAGCACAGATACGCAGTATTTT,CASSDSTSGSTDTQYF
14,.,TRBD2,TRBJ2-7,TRBV13,TGTGCCAGCAGCCCCCGGGGGGGCCAGAGCGAGCAGTACTTC,CASSPRGGQSEQYF
15,once,.,TRBJ1-1,TRBV7-9,TGTGCCAGCAGCTTAGTCTCAGGGATGAACACTGAAGCTTTCTTT,CASSLVSGMNTEAFF
12,.,.,TRBJ1-6,TRBV7-8,TGTGCCAGCAGCCCCGGTAATTCACCCCTCCACTTT,CASSPGNSPLHF
14,.,.,TRBJ2-3,TRBV4-1,TGCGCCAGCAGCCAAAAGGACAGTACAGATACGCAGTATTTT,CASSQKDSTDTQYF
16,.,TRBD1,TRBJ2-7,TRBV11-3,TGTGCCAGCAGCTTAGAGAGGGGACAGGGTAACTACGAGCAGTACTTC,CASSLERGQGNYEQYF